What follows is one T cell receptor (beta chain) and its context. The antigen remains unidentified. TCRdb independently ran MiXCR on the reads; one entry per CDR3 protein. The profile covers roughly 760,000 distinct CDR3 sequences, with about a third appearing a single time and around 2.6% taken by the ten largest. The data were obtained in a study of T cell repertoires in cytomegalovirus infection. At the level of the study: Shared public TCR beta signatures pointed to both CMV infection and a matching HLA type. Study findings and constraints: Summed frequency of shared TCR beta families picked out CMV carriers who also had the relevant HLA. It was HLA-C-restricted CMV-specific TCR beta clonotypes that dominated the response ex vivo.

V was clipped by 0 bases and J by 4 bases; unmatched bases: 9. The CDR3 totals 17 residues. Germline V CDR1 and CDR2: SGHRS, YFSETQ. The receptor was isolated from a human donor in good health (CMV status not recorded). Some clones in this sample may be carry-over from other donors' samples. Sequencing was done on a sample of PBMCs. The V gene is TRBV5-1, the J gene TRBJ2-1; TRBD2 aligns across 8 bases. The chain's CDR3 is CASSLADRGGFYNEQFF. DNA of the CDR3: TGCGCCAGCAGCTTGGCCGATCGGGGGGGATTTTACAATGAGCAGTTCTTC.